This T cell receptor (beta chain) comes out of a study of T cell repertoires in cytomegalovirus infection. Points on this clonotype: Germline and junction disagree at one end, which may indicate a read error.

TCRdb ran MiXCR on the reads and lists one entry per CDR3 protein. The sample carries 350,000 to 500,000 distinct CDR3 sequences, approximately 33% recorded once. The CDR3 extends over 16 amino acids. Germline assignment: CDR1 MDHEN and CDR2 SYDVKM. The V call is TRBV28, the J call TRBJ2-2; 8 positions agree with TRBD2. Sequencing input: PBMCs. The receptor was derived from a human donor in good health (CMV status not recorded). Some clones in this sample may be carry-over from other donors' samples. This CDR3 reads CASSFSGLANSGELFF. CDR3 sequence (DNA): TGTGCCAGCAGTTTTAGCGGACTAGCAAACAGCGGGGAGCTGTTTTTT.